The clone carrying this T cell receptor beta chain was observed at least ten times. Antigen specificity is unknown. These data come from a study of prognosis after radiotherapy for stage I lung cancer. All patients showed node-negative disease on CT and PET/CT and lacked prior chemotherapy, radiotherapy or other malignancies. Starting from genomic DNA, TCR beta CDR3 was amplified through two-round multiplex PCR. For every TRBV and TRBJ gene, a specific primer was used in first-round PCR. There were universal primers used in the second PCR round. TCRdb itself ran the multiplex PCR reads through MiXCR, one entry per CDR3 protein. The repertoire includes about 25,000 distinct CDR3 sequences, roughly two fifths of them detected once, and about 22% sits in the top ten. Study observations and caveats: Determination of whether the expanded TCR clones were tumor-specific was not performed. A drop in unique TCR clone counts was seen after stereotactic body radiation therapy, median about 10,000 versus 6,900.

This clonotype was sampled from a donor aged 50 or older with non-small cell lung cancer. The sequencing used PBMCs, collected before or after stereotactic body radiation therapy (not recorded which).

CDR3 in amino acids: CASSTERQETQYF. DNA for the CDR3: TGTGCCAGCAGTACCGAGCGTCAAGAGACCCAGTACTTC. The chain has TRBV7-3 and TRBJ2-5; D not resolved. The V end lost 6 bases, the J end lost 2 bases, and 10 bases lay between the germline ends. The CDR3 has 13 amino acids. Germline CDR1 SGHTA, CDR2 FQGTGA.